This T cell receptor beta chain was observed in a study of shared clonotypes between healthy human individuals. Study as a whole: CD4 naive and memory got three plates each, CD8 naive two, CD8 memory one.

A CD45RA+ naive subset and a CD45RA-negative memory subset were split from CD4+ cells. The V end lost 7 bases, the J end lost 0 bases, and 12 bases lay between the germline ends. Germline CDR1 is SQVTM and CDR2 is ANQGSEA. The CDR3 totals 13 residues. Assay used: immunoSEQ multiplex PCR; TCRdb lists only in-frame clones, some missing. The sample consists of 2,500,000 or so clones, approximately 90% of them appearing once. The J gene is TRBJ1-1, the V gene TRBV29-1, with D perhaps matching TRBD1 (5 bases). The sequenced sample was naive CD4+ T cells sorted from blood. Specified subset: CD45RA+ positively selected. This sequence originates from a man aged 18 to 29 in good health. CDR3 protein: CSAQGGMNTEAFF. CDR3 bases: TGCAGCGCCCAGGGAGGTATGAACACTGAAGCTTTCTTT.